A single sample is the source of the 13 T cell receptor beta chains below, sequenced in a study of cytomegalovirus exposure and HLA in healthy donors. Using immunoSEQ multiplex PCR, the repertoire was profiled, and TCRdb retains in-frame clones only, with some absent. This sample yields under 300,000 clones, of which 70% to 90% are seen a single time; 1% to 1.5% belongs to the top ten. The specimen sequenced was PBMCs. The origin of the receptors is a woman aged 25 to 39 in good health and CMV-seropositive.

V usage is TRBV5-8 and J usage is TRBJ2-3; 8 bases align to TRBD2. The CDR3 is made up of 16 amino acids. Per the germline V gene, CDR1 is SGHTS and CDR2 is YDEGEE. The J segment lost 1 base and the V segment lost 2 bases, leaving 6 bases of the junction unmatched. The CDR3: CASSLIGRDRTDTQYF. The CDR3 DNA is TGTGCCAGCAGCTTAATCGGGAGGGATCGCACAGATACGCAGTATTTT.

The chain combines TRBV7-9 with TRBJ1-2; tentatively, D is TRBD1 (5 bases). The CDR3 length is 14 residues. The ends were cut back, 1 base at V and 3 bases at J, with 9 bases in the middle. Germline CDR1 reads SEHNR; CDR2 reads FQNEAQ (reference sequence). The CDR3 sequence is CASSLGDSHYGYTF. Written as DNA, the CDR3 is TGTGCCAGCAGCTTAGGCGACAGCCACTATGGCTACACCTTC.

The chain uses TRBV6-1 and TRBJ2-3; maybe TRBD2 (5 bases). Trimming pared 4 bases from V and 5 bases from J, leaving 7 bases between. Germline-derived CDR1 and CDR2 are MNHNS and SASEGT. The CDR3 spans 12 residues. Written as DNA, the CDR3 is TGTGCCAGCAGTGCGAGCGGAGATACGCAGTATTTT. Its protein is CASSASGDTQYF.

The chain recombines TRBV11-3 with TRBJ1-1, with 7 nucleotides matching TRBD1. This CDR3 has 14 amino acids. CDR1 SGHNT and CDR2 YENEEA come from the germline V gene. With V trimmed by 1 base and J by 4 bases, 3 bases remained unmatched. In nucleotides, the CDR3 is TGTGCCAGCAGCTTAGTATCAGGGGGCACTGAAGCTTTCTTT. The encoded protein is CASSLVSGGTEAFF.

In DNA, the CDR3 is TGCAGTGCTCAGGACCAAGAGACCCAGTACTTC. It translates to CSAQDQETQYF. This chain links TRBV20-1 with TRBJ2-5; D gene unclear. V lost 5 bases and J lost 0, with 4 bases in between. CDR1 is DFQATT and CDR2 is SNEGSKA in the germline V gene (reference sequence). This CDR3 is built from 11 residues.

The CDR3 sequence: CASSLTAGTLTYEQYF. The CDR3 nucleotides are TGTGCCAGCAGCTTAACAGCCGGGACATTAACCTACGAGCAGTACTTC. V gene TRBV7-9 combines with J gene TRBJ2-7; D perhaps matches TRBD1 (6 bases). The CDR3 covers 16 residues. CDR1 SEHNR and CDR2 FQNEAQ come from the germline V gene (reference sequence). The V and J ends lost 2 bases and 2 bases respectively, with 16 bases between them.

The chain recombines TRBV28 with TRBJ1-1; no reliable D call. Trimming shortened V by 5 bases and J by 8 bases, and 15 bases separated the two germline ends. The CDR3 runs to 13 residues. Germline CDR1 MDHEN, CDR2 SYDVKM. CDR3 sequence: CASSQLRVGEAFF. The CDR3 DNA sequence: TGTGCCAGCAGTCAACTGCGGGTAGGAGAAGCTTTCTTT.

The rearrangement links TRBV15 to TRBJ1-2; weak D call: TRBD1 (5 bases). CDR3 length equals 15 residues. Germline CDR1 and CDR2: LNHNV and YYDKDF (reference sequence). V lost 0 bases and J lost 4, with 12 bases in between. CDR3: CATSRDSGTIYGYTF. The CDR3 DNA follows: TGTGCCACCAGCAGAGATTCTGGGACTATCTATGGCTACACCTTC. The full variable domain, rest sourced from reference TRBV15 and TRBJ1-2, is DAMVIQNPRYQVTQFGKPVTLSCSQTLNHNVMYWYQQKSSQAPKLLFHYYDKDFNNEADTPDNFQSRRPNTSFCFLDIRSPGLGDTAMYLCATSRDSGTIYGYTFGSGTRLTVV.

This chain's CDR3 is CASSFPNQPQHF. In nucleotides, the CDR3 is TGTGCCAGCAGCTTCCCAAATCAGCCCCAGCATTTT. V gene TRBV7-2 combines with J gene TRBJ1-5; D gene unclear. Trimming stripped 3 bases from V and 4 bases from J, with 4 bases between. CDR3 length: 12 residues. Germline CDR1 reads SGHTA; CDR2 reads FQGNSA.

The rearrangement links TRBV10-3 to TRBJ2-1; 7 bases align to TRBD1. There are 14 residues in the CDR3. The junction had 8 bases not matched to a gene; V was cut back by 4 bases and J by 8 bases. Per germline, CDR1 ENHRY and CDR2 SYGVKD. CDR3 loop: CAISAPDRADEQFF. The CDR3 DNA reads TGTGCCATCAGTGCGCCTGACAGGGCCGATGAGCAGTTCTTC.

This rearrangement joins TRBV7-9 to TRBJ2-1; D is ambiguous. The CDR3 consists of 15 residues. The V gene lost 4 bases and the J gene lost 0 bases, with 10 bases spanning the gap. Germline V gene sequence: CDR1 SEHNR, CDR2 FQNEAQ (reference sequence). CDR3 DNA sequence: TGTGCCAGCAGCTCGTCCCTGAGCTCCTACAATGAGCAGTTCTTC. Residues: CASSSSLSSYNEQFF.

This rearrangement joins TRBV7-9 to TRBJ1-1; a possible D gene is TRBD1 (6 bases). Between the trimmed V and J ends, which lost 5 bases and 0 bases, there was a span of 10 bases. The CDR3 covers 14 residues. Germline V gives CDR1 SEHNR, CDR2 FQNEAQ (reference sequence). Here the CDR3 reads CASSRGQMNTEAFF. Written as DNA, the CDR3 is TGTGCCAGCAGCCGTGGACAGATGAACACTGAAGCTTTCTTT.

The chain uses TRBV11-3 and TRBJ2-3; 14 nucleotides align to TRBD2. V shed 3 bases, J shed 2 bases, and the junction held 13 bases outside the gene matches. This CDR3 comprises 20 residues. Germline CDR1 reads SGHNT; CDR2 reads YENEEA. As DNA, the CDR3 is TGTGCCAGCAGCTTGGGCTCGGGACTAGCGGGAGCCTATTACACAGATACGCAGTATTTT. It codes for CASSLGSGLAGAYYTDTQYF.